The rows below give T cell receptor beta chains drawn from one sample of a study of blood T cell repertoires in COVID-19. The assay was immunoSEQ multiplex PCR, and TCRdb's table has in-frame clones only and misses some. The sample consists of under 200,000 clones, approximately 91% of them appearing once. Sequenced sample: peripheral blood. The receptors come from a man aged 50 to 60 with acute or convalescent COVID-19. CDR3s include the opening cysteine and the closing phenylalanine or tryptophan. A D gene is named only where the DNA matches it firmly. Not every row has a clone size; where given, it reads once, few, many or a size class.

>TRBV4-1|once|TRBJ2-1|TRBD2
TGCGCCAGCAGCCAAGTTAGCGGGAGGGTGTCTAATGAGCAGTTCTTC
CASSQVSGRVSNEQFF
>TRBV7-3|.|TRBJ2-3|TRBD1
TGTGCCAGCAGCCTAGGGACAGCCCGCACAGATACGCAGTATTTT
CASSLGTARTDTQYF
>TRBV9|.|TRBJ2-3|.
TGTGCCAGCAGCGTGGTAGCGGCCAGCACAGATACGCAGTATTTT
CASSVVAASTDTQYF
>TRBV15|.|TRBJ1-1|TRBD1
TGTGCCACCAGCAGAGACAGACAGGGGGCTTCTGAAGCTTTCTTT
CATSRDRQGASEAFF
>TRBV5-1|.|TRBJ2-1|TRBD2
TGCGCCAGCAGCTTGGAGGGACTATACAATGAGCAGTTCTTC
CASSLEGLYNEQFF
>TRBV11-2|.|TRBJ1-4|.
TGTGCCAGCAGCTTAGATCGGGGGGGGCCTAATGAAAAACTGTTTTTT
CASSLDRGGPNEKLFF
>TRBV4-2|few|TRBJ1-6|TRBD1
TGTGCCAGCAGCCAAGGACAGGGAAGCCCCTATAATTCACCCCTCCACTTT
CASSQGQGSPYNSPLHF
>TRBV20-1|.|TRBJ1-2|.
TGCAGTGCTAGTCAGGGTTACTATGGCTACACCTTC
CSASQGYYGYTF
>TRBV6-1|.|TRBJ2-2|.
TGTGCCAGCAGTGACGGGGCCGGGGAGCTGTTTTTT
CASSDGAGELFF
>TRBV29-1|.|TRBJ2-1|.
TGCAGCGGCGGTAGCGGAGACAATGAGCAGTTCTTC
CSGGSGDNEQFF